This TCR beta chain was sequenced in a study of cytomegalovirus exposure and HLA in healthy donors. Study details: Researchers found that roughly 81% of over 350 genotyped donors fell within the Caucasian-associated ancestry cluster.

PCR involved 60 Vbeta and 13 Jbeta primers. Method: immunoSEQ multiplex PCR; TCRdb's copy keeps in-frame clones and lacks some. The profile covers some 150,000 clones, with approximately 82% appearing a single time and about 1.4% taken by the ten largest. Trimming took 8 bases from V and 1 from J; bases not matched to a gene: 9. Germline V gene lookup returns CDR1 SGHTA and CDR2 FQGNSA. There are 15 residues in the CDR3. Regarding this clone: Its antigen is unidentified.

General study findings and limits: The study dropped some indistinguishable V segments, TRBV6-2 and TRBV6-3 among them.

This sequence was found in a man between 25 and 39 years old in good health and CMV-seropositive. Sequencing was done on a sample of PBMCs. The chain has TRBV7-2 and TRBJ2-7; 9 bases align to TRBD1. The CDR3 nucleotides are TGTGCCAGCGGCCTACAGGGGGCGAGGTCCTACGAGCAGTACTTC. It yields the protein CASGLQGARSYEQYF.